This is a list of T cell receptor beta chains from one sample in a study of blood T cell repertoires in COVID-19. Libraries were prepared by immunoSEQ multiplex PCR; TCRdb keeps only in-frame clonotypes and omits some of them. The sample shows a few hundred thousand clones, roughly 89% of them seen only once. Sequencing was carried out using PBMCs or T cells enriched from blood (not recorded which). These receptors all stem from a woman aged 18-29 years who had recovered from COVID-19. The CDR3 runs from the conserved cysteine through the conserved F or W. D genes are given only for firm matches. Where a row states a size, it is once, few, many or the class of an expanded clone; other rows omit it.

TRBJ1-2,.,.,TRBV5-1,CASSPGNPGTHGYTF,TGCGCCAGCAGCCCCGGAAACCCCGGGACACACGGCTACACCTTC
TRBJ2-3,once,.,TRBV5-1,CASSLGLLGVDTQYF,TGCGCCAGCAGCTTGGGACTGCTCGGTGTAGATACGCAGTATTTT
TRBJ2-1,.,TRBD2,TRBV28,CASRPYVTSGRARNEQFF,TGTGCCAGCAGGCCCTACGTAACTAGCGGGAGGGCCAGGAATGAGCAGTTCTTC
TRBJ1-2,.,TRBD1,TRBV14,CASSRRAGGAGLYGYTF,TGTGCCAGCAGCCGCCGGGCAGGGGGCGCAGGACTATATGGCTACACCTTC
TRBJ2-5,few,.,TRBV6-5,CASGENLGETQYF,TGTGCCAGCGGAGAGAATCTGGGAGAGACCCAGTACTTC
TRBJ2-7,.,TRBD1,TRBV28,CASTLQGANYEQYF,TGTGCCAGCACTCTACAGGGGGCGAACTACGAGCAGTACTTC
TRBJ1-2,.,.,TRBV30,CAWSQGNGYTF,TGTGCCTGGAGTCAGGGTAATGGCTACACCTTC
TRBJ1-1,once,TRBD1,TRBV7-2,CASSLVLQGSTEAFF,TGTGCCAGCAGCTTAGTCCTACAGGGGAGCACTGAAGCTTTCTTT
TRBJ2-4,.,.,TRBV5-6,CASSLSLAVPLAKNIQYF,TGTGCCAGCAGCTTATCCCTGGCAGTTCCTCTAGCCAAAAACATTCAGTACTTC
TRBJ1-1,once,.,TRBV7-9,CASSFSPPGTEAFF,TGTGCCAGCAGCTTCTCCCCCCCCGGCACTGAAGCTTTCTTT
TRBJ2-4,.,.,TRBV7-9,CASSSTGSIQYF,TGTGCCAGCAGCTCGACAGGTAGCATTCAGTACTTC